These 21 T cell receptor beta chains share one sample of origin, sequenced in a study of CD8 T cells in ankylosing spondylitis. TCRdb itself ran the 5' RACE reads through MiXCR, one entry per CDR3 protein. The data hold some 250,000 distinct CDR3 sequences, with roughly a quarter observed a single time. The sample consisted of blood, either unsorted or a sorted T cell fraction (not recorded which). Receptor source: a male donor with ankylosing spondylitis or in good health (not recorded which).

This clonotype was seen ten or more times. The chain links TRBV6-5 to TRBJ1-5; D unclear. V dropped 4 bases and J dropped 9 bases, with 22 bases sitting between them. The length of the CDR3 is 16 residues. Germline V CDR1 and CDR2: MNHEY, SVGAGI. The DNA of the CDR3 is TGTGCCAGCAGTTTCGCCGGGCCTTATGCGGATACGCCCCAGCATTTT. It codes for CASSFAGPYADTPQHF.

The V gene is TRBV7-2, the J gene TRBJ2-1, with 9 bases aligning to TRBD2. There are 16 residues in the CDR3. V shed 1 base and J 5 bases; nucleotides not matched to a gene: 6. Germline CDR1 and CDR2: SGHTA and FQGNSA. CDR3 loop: CASSLVRLAVNNEQFF. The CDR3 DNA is TGTGCCAGCAGCTTAGTACGACTAGCGGTCAACAATGAGCAGTTCTTC.

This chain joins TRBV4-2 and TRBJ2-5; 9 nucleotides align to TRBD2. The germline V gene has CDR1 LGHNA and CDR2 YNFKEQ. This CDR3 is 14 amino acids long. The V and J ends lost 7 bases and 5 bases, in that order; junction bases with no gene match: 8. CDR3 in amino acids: CASNGGGDWETQYF. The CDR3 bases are TGTGCCAGCAATGGCGGGGGGGATTGGGAGACCCAGTACTTC.

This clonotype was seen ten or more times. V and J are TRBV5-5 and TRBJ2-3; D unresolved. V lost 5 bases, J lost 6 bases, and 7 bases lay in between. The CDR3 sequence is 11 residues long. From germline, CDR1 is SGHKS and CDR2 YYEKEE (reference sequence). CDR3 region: CASSPRDTQYF. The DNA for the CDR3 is TGTGCCAGCAGTCCTAGGGATACGCAGTATTTT.

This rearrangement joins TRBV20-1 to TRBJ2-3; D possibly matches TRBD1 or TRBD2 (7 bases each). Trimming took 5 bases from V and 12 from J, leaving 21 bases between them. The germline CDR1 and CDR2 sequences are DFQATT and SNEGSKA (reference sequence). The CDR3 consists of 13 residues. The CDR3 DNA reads TGCAGTGCTCTGGGGGAGGGGGCCTTTTTTCAGTATTTT. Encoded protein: CSALGEGAFFQYF.

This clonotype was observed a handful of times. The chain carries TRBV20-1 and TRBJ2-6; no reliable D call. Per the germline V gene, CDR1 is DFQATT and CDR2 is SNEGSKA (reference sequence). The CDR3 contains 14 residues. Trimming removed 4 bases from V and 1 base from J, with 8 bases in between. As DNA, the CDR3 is TGCAGTGCTACGTGGATATCTGGGGCCAACGTCCTGACTTTC. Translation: CSATWISGANVLTF.

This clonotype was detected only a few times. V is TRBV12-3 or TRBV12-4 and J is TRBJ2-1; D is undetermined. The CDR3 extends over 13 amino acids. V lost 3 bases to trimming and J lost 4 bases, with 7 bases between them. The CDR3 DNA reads TGTGCCAGCAGTTTCCTTGATTACAATGAGCAGTTCTTC. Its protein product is CASSFLDYNEQFF.

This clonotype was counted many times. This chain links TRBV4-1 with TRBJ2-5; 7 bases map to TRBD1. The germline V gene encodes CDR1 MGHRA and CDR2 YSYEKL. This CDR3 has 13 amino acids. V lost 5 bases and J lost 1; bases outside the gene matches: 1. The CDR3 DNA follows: TGCGCCAGCAGCGGGGACAGCCAAGAGACCCAGTACTTC. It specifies CASSGDSQETQYF.

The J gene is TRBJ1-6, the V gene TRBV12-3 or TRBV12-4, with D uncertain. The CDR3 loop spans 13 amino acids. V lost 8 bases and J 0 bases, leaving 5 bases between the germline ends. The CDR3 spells CASRRSYNSPLHF. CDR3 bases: TGTGCCAGCCGGCGCTCCTATAATTCACCCCTCCACTTT.

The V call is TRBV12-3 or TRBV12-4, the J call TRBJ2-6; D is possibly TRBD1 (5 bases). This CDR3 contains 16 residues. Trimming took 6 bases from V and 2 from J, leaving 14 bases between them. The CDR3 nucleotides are TGTGCCAGCAGGCCGCAGGGATCCACTGGGGCCAACGTCCTGACTTTC. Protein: CASRPQGSTGANVLTF.

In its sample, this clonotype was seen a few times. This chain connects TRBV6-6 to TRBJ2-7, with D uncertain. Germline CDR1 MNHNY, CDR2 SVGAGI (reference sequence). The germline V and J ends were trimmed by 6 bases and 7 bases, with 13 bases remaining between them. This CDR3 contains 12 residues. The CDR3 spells CASSPYEREQYF. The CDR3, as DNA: TGTGCCAGCAGCCCCTATGAAAGGGAGCAGTACTTC.

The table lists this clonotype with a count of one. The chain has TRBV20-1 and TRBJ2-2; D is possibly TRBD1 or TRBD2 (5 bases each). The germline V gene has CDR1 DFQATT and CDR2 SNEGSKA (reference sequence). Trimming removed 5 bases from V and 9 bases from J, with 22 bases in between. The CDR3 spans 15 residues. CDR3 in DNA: TGCAGTGCTGGCAAGGGACCCCGGGGATCGAGGGAGCTGTTTTTT. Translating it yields CSAGKGPRGSRELFF.

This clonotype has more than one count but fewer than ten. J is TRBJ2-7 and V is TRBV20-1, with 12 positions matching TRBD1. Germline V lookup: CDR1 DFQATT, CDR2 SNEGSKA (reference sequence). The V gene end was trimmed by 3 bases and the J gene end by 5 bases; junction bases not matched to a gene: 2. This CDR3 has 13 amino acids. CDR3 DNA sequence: TGCAGTGCTAGGGGACAGGGGGCTGACGAGCAGTACTTC. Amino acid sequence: CSARGQGADEQYF.

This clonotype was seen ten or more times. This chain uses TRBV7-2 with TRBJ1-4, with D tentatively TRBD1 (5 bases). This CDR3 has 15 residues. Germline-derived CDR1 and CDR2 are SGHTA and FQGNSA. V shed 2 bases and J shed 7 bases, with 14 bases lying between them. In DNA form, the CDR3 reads TGTGCCAGCAGCTTACGGGGGAGGTCCGCTGAAAAACTGTTTTTT. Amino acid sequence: CASSLRGRSAEKLFF.

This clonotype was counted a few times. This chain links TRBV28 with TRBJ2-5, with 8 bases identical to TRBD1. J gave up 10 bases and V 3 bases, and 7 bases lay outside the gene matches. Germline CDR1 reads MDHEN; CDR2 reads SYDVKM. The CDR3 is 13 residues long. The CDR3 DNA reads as TGTGCCAGCAGTTTGGACAGGGTGGACGACCAGTACTTC. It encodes CASSLDRVDDQYF.

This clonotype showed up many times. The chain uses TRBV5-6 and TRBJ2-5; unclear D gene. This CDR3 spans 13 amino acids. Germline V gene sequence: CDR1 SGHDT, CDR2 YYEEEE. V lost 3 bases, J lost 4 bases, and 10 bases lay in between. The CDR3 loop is CASSWRWAETQYF. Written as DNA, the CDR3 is TGTGCCAGCAGCTGGCGGTGGGCAGAGACCCAGTACTTC.

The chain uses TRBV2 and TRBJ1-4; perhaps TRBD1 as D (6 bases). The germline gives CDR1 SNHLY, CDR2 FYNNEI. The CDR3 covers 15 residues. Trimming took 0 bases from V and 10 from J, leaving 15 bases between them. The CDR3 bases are TGTGCCAGCAGTGAAGCGCCGGCAGGGGCCGGAAAACTGTTTTTT. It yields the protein CASSEAPAGAGKLFF.

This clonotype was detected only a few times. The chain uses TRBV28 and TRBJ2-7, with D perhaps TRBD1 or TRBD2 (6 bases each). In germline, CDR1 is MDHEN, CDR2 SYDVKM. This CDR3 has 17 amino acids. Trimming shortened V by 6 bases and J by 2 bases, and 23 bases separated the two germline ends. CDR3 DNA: TGTGCCAGCAGGAGGCGATCGTGGGGGGCTGCACCCTACGAGCAGTACTTC. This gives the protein CASRRRSWGAAPYEQYF.

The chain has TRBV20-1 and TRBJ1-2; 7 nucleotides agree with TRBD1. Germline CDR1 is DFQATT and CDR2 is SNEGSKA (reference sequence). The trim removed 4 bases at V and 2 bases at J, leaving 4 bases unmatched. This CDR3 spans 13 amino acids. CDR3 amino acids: CSAIQQGNYGYTF. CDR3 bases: TGCAGTGCTATACAACAGGGGAACTATGGCTACACCTTC.

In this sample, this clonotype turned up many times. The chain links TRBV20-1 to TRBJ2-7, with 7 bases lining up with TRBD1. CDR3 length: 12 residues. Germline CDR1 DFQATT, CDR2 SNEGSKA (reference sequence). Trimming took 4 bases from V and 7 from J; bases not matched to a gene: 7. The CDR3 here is CSATKTGWEQYF. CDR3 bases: TGCAGTGCTACCAAGACAGGGTGGGAGCAGTACTTC.

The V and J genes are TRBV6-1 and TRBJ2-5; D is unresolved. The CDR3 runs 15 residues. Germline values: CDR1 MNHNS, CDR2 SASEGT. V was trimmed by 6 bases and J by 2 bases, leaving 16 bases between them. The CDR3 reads CASSRPPWAQETQYF. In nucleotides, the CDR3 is TGTGCCAGCAGCCGCCCCCCCTGGGCACAAGAGACCCAGTACTTC.